Below, 17 T cell receptor beta chains from the same sample are listed, as sequenced in a study of cytomegalovirus exposure and HLA in healthy donors. Primers for the PCR totalled 60 Vbeta and 13 Jbeta. Assay: immunoSEQ multiplex PCR; the TCRdb copy retains only in-frame clones and omits some. The sample totals more than 50,000 clones. Sample: PBMCs. The receptors were sampled from a man aged 18 to 30 in good health and CMV-seropositive.

V gene TRBV19 combines with J gene TRBJ1-2; 12 bases line up with TRBD1. Trimming cost V 7 bases and J 7 bases; bases outside gene matches: 7. Looked up from germline, CDR1 is LNHDA and CDR2 is SQIVND (reference sequence). The CDR3 length is 14 residues. The CDR3 DNA reads as TGTGCCAGTAACCGGGGACAGGGGGCTGGTGGCTACACCTTC. Its translation is CASNRGQGAGGYTF.

This rearrangement joins TRBV15 to TRBJ1-2; D gene ambiguous. Trimming removed 1 base at V and 2 bases at J, with 5 bases between. CDR1 and CDR2 (germline): LNHNV, YYDKDF (reference sequence). The CDR3 runs to 13 residues. The CDR3 loop is CATSRAGNYGYTF. The DNA for the CDR3 is TGTGCCACCAGCAGAGCGGGAAACTATGGCTACACCTTC.

This sequence joins TRBV6-6 and TRBJ1-4; no clear D. The germline V gene has CDR1 MNHNY and CDR2 SVGAGI (reference sequence). V was shortened by 2 bases and J by 6 bases, with 10 bases between the two germline ends. This CDR3 is built from 14 residues. Written as DNA, the CDR3 is TGTGCCAGCAGTTACGAATGGACTGATGAAAAACTGTTTTTT. It specifies CASSYEWTDEKLFF.

The gene calls are TRBV19 and TRBJ2-1, with TRBD2 matching 9 bases. CDR1 is LNHDA, CDR2 SQIVND, per germline (reference sequence). J gave up 7 bases and V 3 bases, and 10 bases lay outside the gene matches. The CDR3 length is 16 residues. The CDR3 loop reads CASSMTSGLRGNEQFF. The CDR3 DNA follows: TGTGCCAGTAGTATGACTAGCGGTTTGAGGGGGAATGAGCAGTTCTTC.

This sequence joins TRBV25-1 and TRBJ2-5; no definite D call. The germline gives CDR1 MGHDK, CDR2 SYGVNS. V gave up 8 bases and J gave up 7 bases, with 17 bases separating them. There are 13 residues in the CDR3. The CDR3 bases are TGTGCCAGCGGTACAACGAGTACGGGGACCCAGTACTTC. The encoded protein is CASGTTSTGTQYF.

The chain uses TRBV28 and TRBJ1-4; tentatively, D is TRBD1 (6 bases). The CDR3 is 13 residues long. Trimming left V 1 base short and J 8 bases short, with 8 bases between. Looked up from germline, CDR1 is MDHEN and CDR2 is SYDVKM. In DNA form, the CDR3 reads TGTGCCAGCAGTTTATCGGGGGGCGAAAAACTGTTTTTT. Amino acids: CASSLSGGEKLFF.

The chain employs TRBV7-9 and TRBJ2-5, with TRBD2 matching 10 bases. The CDR3 loop spans 15 amino acids. Germline V gives CDR1 SEHNR, CDR2 FQNEAQ (reference sequence). V lost 5 bases and J lost 2; bases outside the gene matches: 5. CDR3 in DNA: TGTGCCAGCAGCCAAGGGACTAGCGCACAAGAGACCCAGTACTTC. Protein: CASSQGTSAQETQYF.

The chain joins TRBV7-9 to TRBJ1-4; D is unclear. Germline CDR1 SEHNR, CDR2 FQNEAQ (reference sequence). V was clipped by 1 base and J by 5 bases, with 11 bases between them. The CDR3 has 15 residues. CDR3 bases: TGTGCCAGCAGCTTAGTAGGACGGGGAAATGAAAAACTGTTTTTT. Its protein is CASSLVGRGNEKLFF.

V is TRBV2 and J is TRBJ1-1; possible D gene TRBD1, 5 bases. The CDR3 length is 16 residues. CDR1 and CDR2 from the germline V gene are SNHLY and FYNNEI. V lost 7 bases and J lost 0, with 18 bases in between. DNA of the CDR3: TGTGCCAGCAATCGGCAGGCCAGGGAGGTGAACACTGAAGCTTTCTTT. It specifies CASNRQAREVNTEAFF.

V usage is TRBV5-4 and J usage is TRBJ1-4, with D perhaps matching TRBD1 (6 bases). Germline V gene lookup returns CDR1 SGHNT and CDR2 YYREEE (reference sequence). The CDR3 is made up of 15 amino acids. Trimming removed 3 bases at V and 3 bases at J, with 12 bases between. DNA of the CDR3: TGTGCCAGCAGCTACACAGGGCGGCCTAATGAAAAACTGTTTTTT. Translation gives CASSYTGRPNEKLFF.

The chain employs TRBV6-5 and TRBJ1-1, with D possibly matching TRBD1 (5 bases). The CDR3 length is 15 residues. CDR1 and CDR2 (germline): MNHEY, SVGAGI. Trimming took off 0 bases at V and 3 bases at J, with 11 bases between the two ends. The CDR3: CASSYSNLGDTEAFF. The CDR3 bases are TGTGCCAGCAGTTACTCGAATTTAGGGGACACTGAAGCTTTCTTT.

The chain links TRBV2 to TRBJ1-4, with a weak D call TRBD1 (6 bases). V lost 0 bases and J lost 3, with 8 bases in between. The length of the CDR3 is 15 residues. CDR1 and CDR2 from the germline V gene are SNHLY and FYNNEI. In DNA form, the CDR3 reads TGTGCCAGCAGTGAAGCAGGGGGAGCTAATGAAAAACTGTTTTTT. Translated, it gives CASSEAGGANEKLFF.

The chain carries TRBV9 and TRBJ1-3; a possible D gene is TRBD1 (6 bases). The CDR3 runs to 16 residues. Germline CDR1 reads SGDLS; CDR2 reads YYNGEE. Trimming shortened V by 0 bases and J by 1 base, and 11 bases separated the two germline ends. The CDR3 DNA follows: TGTGCCAGCAGCGTAGCTACAGGGTGGTCTGGAAACACCATATATTTT. It is translated as CASSVATGWSGNTIYF.

The chain joins TRBV9 to TRBJ2-2, with a possible D match to TRBD2 (7 bases). This CDR3 comprises 16 residues. V gave up 3 bases and J gave up 0 bases, with 12 bases separating them. Germline-derived CDR1 and CDR2 are SGDLS and YYNGEE. Here the CDR3 reads CASSEGGRTNTGELFF. In DNA form, the CDR3 reads TGTGCCAGCAGCGAGGGGGGGAGGACGAACACCGGGGAGCTGTTTTTT.

The CDR3 DNA reads as TGTGCCAGCAGACAGTTCGTGGACACTGAAGCTTTCTTT. Translated: CASRQFVDTEAFF. The chain joins TRBV2 to TRBJ1-1; D gene uncertain. Germline V CDR1 and CDR2: SNHLY, FYNNEI. V was clipped by 6 bases and J by 3 bases, with 11 bases between them. This CDR3 spans 13 amino acids.

V usage is TRBV30 and J usage is TRBJ2-3; no definite D call. Germline CDR1 reads GTSNPN; CDR2 reads SVGIG (reference sequence). This CDR3 has 15 amino acids. V was clipped by 2 bases and J by 0 bases, with 12 bases between them. The CDR3 DNA reads as TGTGCCTGGAGTATCGCGGCTACTAGCACAGATACGCAGTATTTT. Its protein product is CAWSIAATSTDTQYF. The full variable domain, its missing parts supplied by reference TRBV30 and TRBJ2-3, is SQTIHQWPATLVQPVGSPLSLECTVEGTSNPNLYWYRQAAGRGLQLLFYSVGIGQISSEVPQNLSASRPQDRQFILSSKKLLLSDSGFYLCAWSIAATSTDTQYFGPGTRLTVL.

This chain uses TRBV7-9 with TRBJ2-1, with TRBD2 matching 10 bases. This CDR3 has 16 residues. Germline values: CDR1 SEHNR, CDR2 FQNEAQ (reference sequence). The junction had 13 bases not matched to a gene; V was cut back by 4 bases and J by 10 bases. The CDR3 sequence: CASSSSSGRWNREQFF. CDR3 bases: TGTGCCAGCAGCTCCTCTAGCGGGAGATGGAATAGGGAGCAGTTCTTC.